These T cell receptor beta chains were read from a single sample in a study of cytotoxic CD8 clonotypes in ibrutinib-treated CLL. Assay: immunoSEQ multiplex PCR; the TCRdb copy retains only in-frame clones and omits some. The sample comprises some 200,000 clones, over 60% of which are singletons, and 13% rests with the top ten. This specimen was PBMCs, taken after 24 months of ibrutinib treatment. All receptors come from a human donor with chronic lymphocytic leukemia. Each CDR3 is given with its conserved first and last residue. D genes are given only for firm matches. Only some rows state a clone size, as once, few, many or a class for expanded clones.

14	-	TRBV29-1	TRBJ1-3	TRBD1	TGCAGCGTTGAAGATTGGACAGGGGGTAACACCATATATTTT	CSVEDWTGGNTIYF
12	-	TRBV10-3	TRBJ2-3	-	TGTGCCATCAGGGGGGCGGTAGATACGCAGTATTTT	CAIRGAVDTQYF
16	-	TRBV4-3	TRBJ2-7	-	TGCGCCAGCAGCCAGGCCCGCACCGGTGCCCCCTACGAGCAGTACTTC	CASSQARTGAPYEQYF
13	-	TRBV5-1	TRBJ2-5	-	TGCGCCAGCAGCTTTGGGGTAGGAGAGACCCAGTACTTC	CASSFGVGETQYF
13	-	TRBV5-4	TRBJ2-5	-	TGTGCCAGCAGCTTGGACAGGGAGGAGACCCAGTACTTC	CASSLDREETQYF
14	-	TRBV28	TRBJ1-5	TRBD1	TGTGCCAGCAGCCTGGGACAGAAGTATCAGCCCCAGCATTTT	CASSLGQKYQPQHF
14	-	TRBV6-5	TRBJ2-5	-	TGTGCCAGCAGTTACTCGGGCGAGTACGAGACCCAGTACTTC	CASSYSGEYETQYF
12	-	TRBV27	TRBJ1-5	-	TGTGCCAGCAGTTCCGGTTATCAGCCCCAGCATTTT	CASSSGYQPQHF
19	-	TRBV27	TRBJ2-3	TRBD2	TGTGCCAGCAGTTTATTACTACTAGCGGGGGAGGAATGGACAGATACGCAGTATTTT	CASSLLLLAGEEWTDTQYF
14	-	TRBV7-9	TRBJ1-3	-	TGTGCCAGCACCCGAGGGACCTCTGGAAACACCATATATTTT	CASTRGTSGNTIYF
13	few	TRBV25-1	TRBJ2-1	TRBD2	TGTGCCAGCAGTGATGTGTGGCGGGAGTGGCAGTTCTTC	CASSDVWREWQFF
14	-	TRBV2	TRBJ2-7	TRBD1	TGTGCCAGCAGTGAATGGGACAGGGTATACGAGCAGTACTTC	CASSEWDRVYEQYF
14	-	TRBV27	TRBJ2-1	TRBD1	TGTGCCAGCAACAGGGGCAACTCCTACAATGAGCAGTTCTTC	CASNRGNSYNEQFF
13	-	TRBV30	TRBJ1-1	-	TGTGCCTGGACTCTCCTGAGGAACACTGAAGCTTTCTTT	CAWTLLRNTEAFF
12	-	TRBV11-2	TRBJ2-1	-	TGTGCCAGCAGCGTCGGGAACAATGAGCAGTTCTTC	CASSVGNNEQFF
14	-	TRBV5-1	TRBJ2-3	-	TGCGCCAGCAACCCTTCGTCGGTTGGGGATACGCAGTATTTT	CASNPSSVGDTQYF
14	-	TRBV7-2	TRBJ2-7	TRBD2	TGTGCCAGCAGCCAGACTAGCGGGATCGACGAGCAGTACTTC	CASSQTSGIDEQYF
17	-	TRBV28	TRBJ1-5	TRBD1	TGTGCCAGCAGAAGACGGGACAGGCGAAGCAGCAATCAGCCCCAGCATTTT	CASRRRDRRSSNQPQHF
16	-	TRBV5-6	TRBJ2-3	TRBD2	TGTGCCAGCAGCTTTATGTTTGGCGGGAGGTGGGATACGCAGTATTTT	CASSFMFGGRWDTQYF
15	-	TRBV14	TRBJ1-1	-	TGTGCCAGCAGCCAATTAGGGGTGTGGAACACTGAAGCTTTCTTT	CASSQLGVWNTEAFF
14	-	TRBV28	TRBJ1-1	-	TGTGCCAGCAGTCCCGGGGGGATGAACACTGAAGCTTTCTTT	CASSPGGMNTEAFF
17	-	TRBV2	TRBJ1-4	-	TGTGCCAGCAGTGAAAGCCAGGGGATTGGGGCTAATGAAAAACTGTTTTTT	CASSESQGIGANEKLFF
15	-	TRBV5-4	TRBJ2-3	-	TGTGCCAGCAGCTTAACGGGAGTAATATCAGATACGCAGTATTTT	CASSLTGVISDTQYF